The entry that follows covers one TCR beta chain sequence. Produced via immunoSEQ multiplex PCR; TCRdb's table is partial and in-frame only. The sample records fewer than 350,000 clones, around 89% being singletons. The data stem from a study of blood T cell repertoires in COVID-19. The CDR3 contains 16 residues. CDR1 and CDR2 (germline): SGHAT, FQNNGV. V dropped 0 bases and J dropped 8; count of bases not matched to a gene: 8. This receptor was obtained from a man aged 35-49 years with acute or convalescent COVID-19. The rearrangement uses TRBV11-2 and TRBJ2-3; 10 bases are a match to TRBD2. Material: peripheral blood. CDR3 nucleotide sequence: TGTGCCAGCAGCTTAGATTCTAGCGGGGGAGGGGGTACGCAGTATTTT. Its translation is CASSLDSSGGGGTQYF.